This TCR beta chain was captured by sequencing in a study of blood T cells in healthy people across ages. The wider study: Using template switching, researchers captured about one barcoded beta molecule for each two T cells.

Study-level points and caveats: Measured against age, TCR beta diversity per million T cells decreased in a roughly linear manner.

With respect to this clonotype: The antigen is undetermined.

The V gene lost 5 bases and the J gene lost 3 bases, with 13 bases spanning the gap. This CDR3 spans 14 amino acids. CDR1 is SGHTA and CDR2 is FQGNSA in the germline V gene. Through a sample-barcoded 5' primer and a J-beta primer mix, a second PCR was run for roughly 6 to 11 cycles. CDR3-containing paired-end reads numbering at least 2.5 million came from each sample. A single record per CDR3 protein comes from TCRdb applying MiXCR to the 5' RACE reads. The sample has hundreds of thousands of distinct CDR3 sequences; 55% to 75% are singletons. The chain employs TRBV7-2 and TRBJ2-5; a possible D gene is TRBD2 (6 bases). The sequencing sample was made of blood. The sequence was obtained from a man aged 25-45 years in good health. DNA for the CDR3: TGTGCCAGCAGCCTCCTGGGCGGGGAAGAGACCCAGTACTTC. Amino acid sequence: CASSLLGGEETQYF.